A selection of T cell receptor beta chains follows, all from one sample in a study of blood T cell repertoires in COVID-19. Sequencing used immunoSEQ multiplex PCR; TCRdb keeps in-frame clones, though not all of them. The table lists just over 50,000 clones, 85% to 90% of them singletons, with 4% to 5% in the top ten. Sequenced: peripheral blood. Source of these receptors: a man older than 75 with active COVID-19. Each CDR3 is given without its conserved first and last residue. Fields, in order: J gene, clone size, V gene, CDR3 protein. Expanded clones get a size class; other rows say once, few or many, or leave the size out.

TRBJ2-5 NA TRBV4-2 ASSQDLETQY
TRBJ1-5 NA TRBV28 ASTPPGNGNQPQH
TRBJ1-2 NA TRBV5-1 ASSPSQEANYGYT
TRBJ2-7 NA TRBV28 ASSLIGTRTYEQY
TRBJ2-1 NA TRBV25-1 ASSDQTSGSYNEQF
TRBJ1-1 once TRBV4-1 ASSQDIIPGQGRPTEAF
TRBJ2-3 NA TRBV5-1 ASSARTSGGSTDTQY
TRBJ2-2 few TRBV15 ATSSDRLEGGELF
TRBJ1-5 NA TRBV15 ATSSELGGQPQH
TRBJ2-1 NA TRBV9 ASSSRQGQVF
TRBJ2-5 NA TRBV27 ASRARIQETQY
TRBJ1-5 NA TRBV9 ASSPTTGTENQPQH
TRBJ2-3 NA TRBV10-3 ASGTGGGDTQY
TRBJ1-2 NA TRBV5-1 ASSYGQGASYGYT
TRBJ1-4 NA TRBV4-3 ASSQVGAQGSEKLF
TRBJ2-5 NA TRBV7-2 ASSDRLATPPY
TRBJ1-2 once TRBV3-1/TRBV3-2 ASSQDSGGYT
TRBJ2-1 NA TRBV28 ASSTNWPRSNEQF
TRBJ2-7 NA TRBV4-2 ASSQPMPGGGPYEQY
TRBJ1-4 NA TRBV18 ASSSTAGANEKLF
TRBJ2-3 NA TRBV6-5 ASSYPGRTDTQY
TRBJ2-7 NA TRBV27 ASSLSPGTDGTYEQY
TRBJ1-6 few TRBV28 ASSLPLLAHNSPLH
TRBJ1-6 NA TRBV18 ASSSAPGFGSSYNSPLH
TRBJ1-3 NA TRBV27 ASSPGRESGNTIY
TRBJ2-7 few TRBV6-4 ASSDFVMLYEQY
TRBJ2-1 NA TRBV27 ATRLSPYSYNEQF
TRBJ2-5 NA TRBV2 ASSESGVVETQY
TRBJ2-1 NA TRBV30 AWSPPGTNSYNEQF
TRBJ2-3 NA TRBV5-1 ASSLASDTQY
TRBJ2-2 NA TRBV4-3 ASSQKGRAGELF
TRBJ1-2 NA TRBV28 ASISQQGAEGYT
TRBJ2-7 NA TRBV4-1 ASSQQGYEQY
TRBJ2-7 NA TRBV5-6 ASSLGGTYEQY
TRBJ1-6 NA TRBV13 ASISGRRSDSPLH
TRBJ2-1 NA TRBV19 ASSFLTSGRGNEQF
TRBJ2-5 NA TRBV9 ASSLSGETQY
TRBJ1-2 NA TRBV28 AAKGGANYGYT
TRBJ2-5 NA TRBV18 ASSPPSGETQY
TRBJ1-2 NA TRBV5-6 ASSLVNSLDGYT
TRBJ2-6 NA TRBV19 ASSGRVTGANVLT
TRBJ2-7 NA TRBV11-2 ASSRQGVYEQY
TRBJ2-3 NA TRBV14 ASSPRTGDYTDTQY
TRBJ2-5 NA TRBV5-1 ASSLQLAGYGETQY
TRBJ2-1 once TRBV19 ASTRTSGTFSYNEQF
TRBJ2-5 NA TRBV4-2 ASSQEWTAGASETQY
TRBJ1-2 NA TRBV12-3/TRBV12-4 ASSPLASGYT
TRBJ2-7 NA TRBV7-9 ASSPPWTSGPAYEQY
TRBJ2-7 NA TRBV10-3 AILDRQSYEQY